The 6 T cell receptor beta chains below come from one sample, sequenced in a study of shared clonotypes between healthy human individuals. Sequencing used immunoSEQ multiplex PCR; TCRdb keeps in-frame clones, though not all of them. The repertoire consists of over 1.4 million clones, with roughly 96% occurring once and the leading ten covering more than 0.9%. Sequenced sample: naive CD4+ T cells sorted from blood. Subset meaning: CD45RA+ positively selected. These receptors were obtained from a man between 25 and 39 years old in good health.

This chain joins TRBV4-2 and TRBJ1-1; 8 positions match TRBD1. Germline trimming cut 5 bases from V and 2 bases from J; bases unmatched to any gene: 4. The CDR3 covers 14 residues. Germline V lookup: CDR1 LGHNA, CDR2 YNFKEQ. CDR3 in amino acids: CASSARGPNTEAFF. The CDR3 DNA sequence: TGTGCCAGCAGCGCCAGGGGGCCCAACACTGAAGCTTTCTTT.

A remark on this clone: The sample contains more than one DNA sequence encoding this CDR3. This sequence joins TRBV5-1 and TRBJ2-5; 7 nucleotides align to TRBD1. With V trimmed by 4 bases and J by 2 bases, 5 bases remained unmatched. The germline gives CDR1 SGHRS, CDR2 YFSETQ. CDR3 length equals 14 residues. CDR3 loop: CASSPGQIQETQYF. Here the CDR3 DNA reads TGCGCCAGCAGCCCGGGACAGATTCAAGAGACCCAGTACTTC.

The rearrangement links TRBV2 to TRBJ2-7; 10 nucleotides line up with TRBD2. Germline CDR1 SNHLY, CDR2 FYNNEI. This CDR3 has 16 residues. J was trimmed by 3 bases and V by 9 bases; bases with no gene match: 14. The CDR3 coding sequence is TGTGCCAGTACCTCAGGTAGGACTAGCGGACGCTACGAGCAGTACTTC. Amino acid sequence: CASTSGRTSGRYEQYF.

A note on this clone: Compared with germline, one end of the junction differs, possibly owing to a read error. Written as DNA, the CDR3 is TGCGCCAGCACCTTGGGGGAAAACACTGAAGCTTTCTTT. It codes for CASTLGENTEAFF. This sequence joins TRBV5-1 and TRBJ1-1; perhaps TRBD1 as D (5 bases). Germline-derived CDR1 and CDR2 are SGHRS and YFSETQ. The CDR3 is 13 residues long.

The V call is TRBV15, the J call TRBJ2-7; TRBD1 is a possible D gene (6 bases). This CDR3 is built from 14 residues. In germline, CDR1 is LNHNV, CDR2 YYDKDF (reference sequence). V was cut by 0 bases and J by 3 bases, with 9 bases left in between. CDR3 coding DNA: TGTGCCACCAGCAGAGATGAACAGGGCTACGAGCAGTACTTC. Its translation: CATSRDEQGYEQYF.

This chain links TRBV5-1 with TRBJ2-2; the D is unclear. Germline lookup yields CDR1 SGHRS and CDR2 YFSETQ. Trimming pared 4 bases from V and 2 bases from J, leaving 3 bases between. This CDR3 is 12 amino acids long. CDR3 sequence (DNA): TGCGCCAGCAGCATCAACACCGGGGAGCTGTTTTTT. Translating gives CASSINTGELFF.